Described below is a single T cell receptor beta chain sequence and its context. With 1 base removed from V and 9 bases from J, the gap between germline ends came to 10 bases. From germline, CDR1 is LNHDA and CDR2 SQIVND (reference sequence). The CDR3 extends over 14 amino acids. This table comes from immunoSEQ multiplex PCR, and its TCRdb copy is limited to in-frame clones, with some not included. Of approximately 980,000 clones in the sample, approximately 80% were seen once. This specimen belongs to a study of shared clonotypes between healthy human individuals. In the study overall: Donors, aged 18 to 49, were two women and three men. Every donor yielded three CD4 naive, three CD4 memory, two CD8 naive and one CD8 memory plate.

This TCR was sampled from a young man in good health. The V gene is TRBV19, the J gene TRBJ1-6; D remains ambiguous. The specimen sequenced was memory CD4+ T cells sorted from blood. Subset in this sample: CD45RA-negative fraction. The CDR3 sequence is CASSIGWTVSPLHF. The CDR3 DNA reads as TGTGCCAGTAGTATAGGATGGACCGTTTCACCCCTCCACTTT.